A single sample is the source of the 23 T cell receptor beta chains below, sequenced in a study of cytomegalovirus exposure and HLA in healthy donors. The primer mix had 60 Vbeta and 13 Jbeta primers. The repertoire was sequenced with immunoSEQ multiplex PCR; TCRdb's copy has only in-frame clones and lacks some. The table lists around 190,000 clones, roughly 80% of them singletons, with 3.1% in the top ten. Sequenced: PBMCs. The source is a woman aged 25 to 45 in good health and CMV-seropositive.

The V gene is TRBV7-9, the J gene TRBJ1-4; D might be TRBD1 (6 bases). Germline V gene data show CDR1 as SEHNR and CDR2 as FQNEAQ (reference sequence). This CDR3 region has 15 residues. Trimming took off 5 bases at V and 3 bases at J, with 13 bases between the two ends. CDR3 nucleotide sequence: TGTGCCAGCAGCCCGCGGGGGGCCTCTAATGAAAAACTGTTTTTT. It specifies CASSPRGASNEKLFF. The complete variable domain, with remaining parts taken from reference TRBV7-9 and TRBJ1-4, reads DTGVSQNPRHKITKRGQNVTFRCDPISEHNRLYWYRQTLGQGPEFLTYFQNEAQLEKSRLLSDRFSAERPKGSFSTLEIQRTEQGDSAMYLCASSPRGASNEKLFFGSGTQLSVL.

The gene calls are TRBV2 and TRBJ1-6, with a tentative D call TRBD1 (5 bases). V was clipped by 6 bases and J by 0 bases, with 9 bases between them. Germline CDR1 and CDR2: SNHLY and FYNNEI. The CDR3 runs to 15 residues. CDR3 coding DNA: TGTGCCAGCAGAGCAGACAGCTCCTATAATTCACCCCTCCACTTT. Translation gives CASRADSSYNSPLHF.

V and J are TRBV2 and TRBJ2-3, with 7 positions matching TRBD2. V shed 1 base and J 5 bases; nucleotides not matched to a gene: 3. The CDR3 spans 14 residues. Per germline, CDR1 SNHLY and CDR2 FYNNEI. For the CDR3, the DNA is TGTGCCAGCAGTGAAGGCGCGGGAGTAGATACGCAGTATTTT. Protein: CASSEGAGVDTQYF.

This clone was detected many times. The chain joins TRBV28 to TRBJ1-1; D perhaps matches TRBD1 (5 bases). Trimming shortened V by 5 bases and J by 0 bases, and 13 bases separated the two germline ends. Looked up from germline, CDR1 is MDHEN and CDR2 is SYDVKM. The CDR3 covers 15 residues. CDR3 DNA sequence: TGTGCCAGCAGTGCGACAGTTACTCTGAACACTGAAGCTTTCTTT. This encodes CASSATVTLNTEAFF.

V gene TRBV7-2 combines with J gene TRBJ2-7; TRBD2 agrees at 13 bases. Germline V gives CDR1 SGHTA, CDR2 FQGNSA. V shed 3 bases, J shed 6 bases, and the junction held 8 bases outside the gene matches. The CDR3 sequence is 16 residues long. CDR3 nucleotide sequence: TGTGCCAGCAGCTTGGTGCGAGGACTAGCGGGAGTCGAGCAGTACTTC. Its translation: CASSLVRGLAGVEQYF.

The V gene is TRBV2, the J gene TRBJ1-4, with a tentative D call TRBD1 (6 bases). Germline loops: CDR1 SNHLY, CDR2 FYNNEI. Trimming stripped 10 bases from V and 8 bases from J, with 17 bases between. This CDR3 is 13 amino acids long. The CDR3: CATLRGLGEKLFF. In nucleotides, the CDR3 is TGTGCCACCCTGCGGGGGCTGGGCGAAAAACTGTTTTTT.

In the case of this clone: Distinct nucleotide sequences in the sample also encode this CDR3. The chain has TRBV27 and TRBJ1-5; no clear D. V was trimmed by 6 bases and J by 4 bases, leaving 10 bases between them. Germline CDR1 MNHEY, CDR2 SMNVEV (reference sequence). This CDR3 spans 13 amino acids. The CDR3 loop is CASSPRGNQPQHF. In DNA, the CDR3 is TGTGCCAGCAGCCCACGAGGGAATCAGCCCCAGCATTTT.

This clone has a handful of counts. The chain joins TRBV7-2 to TRBJ2-1, with 7 bases fitting TRBD2. From germline, CDR1 is SGHTA and CDR2 FQGNSA. V shed 1 base and J 0 bases; nucleotides not matched to a gene: 6. The length of the CDR3 is 17 residues. CDR3 protein: CASSLGPSGSSYNEQFF. DNA of the CDR3: TGTGCCAGCAGCTTAGGTCCTAGCGGCAGCTCCTACAATGAGCAGTTCTTC.

The chain employs TRBV5-1 and TRBJ1-5; 10 nucleotides align to TRBD1. This CDR3 spans 17 amino acids. CDR1 is SGHRS and CDR2 is YFSETQ in the germline V gene. The trim removed 4 bases at V and 3 bases at J, leaving 10 bases unmatched. The CDR3 coding sequence is TGCGCCAGCAGCCCGGGGACAGGGGACGCCCACAATCAGCCCCAGCATTTT. Residues: CASSPGTGDAHNQPQHF.

The chain has TRBV7-9 and TRBJ1-1, with 9 positions matching TRBD1. Trimming removed 5 bases from V and 9 bases from J; junction bases left unmatched: 4. The CDR3 loop spans 12 amino acids. The germline gives CDR1 SEHNR, CDR2 FQNEAQ (reference sequence). The CDR3 sequence is CASSGGQGKAFF. As DNA, the CDR3 is TGTGCCAGCAGCGGGGGACAGGGAAAAGCTTTCTTT.

The CDR3 DNA sequence: TGTGCCAGCAGCCGTAGCGGGGCTGACATCAATGAGCAGTTCTTC. This encodes CASSRSGADINEQFF. The chain uses TRBV11-2 and TRBJ2-1, with 8 bases lining up with TRBD2. The CDR3 extends over 15 amino acids. The germline V gene has CDR1 SGHAT and CDR2 FQNNGV. V lost 5 bases to trimming and J lost 6 bases; unmatched junction nucleotides: 9.

This clone showed up just once. The CDR3 sequence is CASSPRGTGELFF. The DNA for the CDR3 is TGTGCCAGCAGTCCCCGGGGAACCGGGGAGCTGTTTTTT. The genes are TRBV28 and TRBJ2-2; D might be TRBD2 (5 bases). The CDR3 loop spans 13 amino acids. V dropped 5 bases and J dropped 5 bases, with 9 bases sitting between them. The V gene's germline CDR1 is MDHEN and CDR2 SYDVKM. Looking up the rest from reference TRBV28 and TRBJ2-2 gives the full variable domain: DVKVTQSSRYLVKRTGEKVFLECVQDMDHENMFWYRQDPGLGLRLIYFSYDVKMKEKGDIPEGYSVSREKKERFSLILESASTNQTSMYLCASSPRGTGELFFGEGSRLTVL.

The rearrangement links TRBV28 to TRBJ2-7, with D possibly matching TRBD2 (5 bases). In germline, CDR1 is MDHEN, CDR2 SYDVKM. The CDR3 length is 14 residues. V dropped 3 bases and J dropped 0 bases, with 9 bases sitting between them. As DNA, the CDR3 is TGTGCCAGCAGTTTCGGGATGAGCTCCTACGAGCAGTACTTC. Its protein product is CASSFGMSSYEQYF.

The chain recombines TRBV27 with TRBJ2-2; weak D call: TRBD1 (7 bases). The CDR3 has 15 amino acids. V dropped 2 bases and J dropped 7 bases, with 14 bases sitting between them. Per germline, CDR1 MNHEY and CDR2 SMNVEV (reference sequence). CDR3 DNA: TGTGCCAGCAGTTTAGGCCAGGGGGAGGACGGGGAGCTGTTTTTT. It translates to CASSLGQGEDGELFF.

Remarks on this clone: This sample also contains other DNA sequences that code for the same CDR3. The gene calls are TRBV29-1 and TRBJ2-7; 10 bases are a match to TRBD2. After removal of 6 bases from V and 4 bases from J, the junction contained 3 bases not matched to a gene. This CDR3 contains 12 residues. Germline-derived CDR1 and CDR2 are SQVTM and ANQGSEA. The CDR3, as DNA: TGCAGCGTCGGACTAGCGGCGTACGAGCAGTACTTC. Its protein is CSVGLAAYEQYF.

Here the CDR3 reads CASHGATYEQYF. The CDR3 coding sequence is TGTGCCAGCCACGGAGCCACCTACGAGCAGTACTTC. V usage is TRBV6-4 and J usage is TRBJ2-7; D remains ambiguous. V lost 8 bases and J lost 2, with 10 bases in between. The CDR3 is 12 residues long. Germline CDR1 MRHNA, CDR2 SNTAGT.

The CDR3 DNA is TGTGCCAGCAGCTTAATGGGCGGGGGGCCGGTTGGCTATGGCTACACCTTC. Its protein product is CASSLMGGGPVGYGYTF. The V and J genes are TRBV27 and TRBJ1-2; perhaps TRBD1 as D (6 bases). CDR1 and CDR2 from the germline V gene are MNHEY and SMNVEV (reference sequence). The CDR3 covers 17 residues. The V and J ends lost 6 bases and 4 bases respectively, with 24 bases between them.

The chain joins TRBV28 to TRBJ2-4; 9 positions match TRBD1. This CDR3 region has 15 residues. CDR1 MDHEN and CDR2 SYDVKM come from the germline V gene. J lost 1 base, V lost 6 bases, and 4 bases had no gene match. Here the CDR3 DNA reads TGTGCCAGCAGCCGGGGACAGGGTGCCAAAAACATTCAGTACTTC. Protein sequence: CASSRGQGAKNIQYF.

The chain uses TRBV15 and TRBJ2-7; D perhaps matches TRBD2 (6 bases). CDR1 is LNHNV, CDR2 YYDKDF, per germline (reference sequence). The CDR3 consists of 17 residues. Trimming stripped 0 bases from V and 0 bases from J, with 15 bases between. This CDR3 reads CATSREPGAGLSYEQYF. CDR3 nucleotides: TGTGCCACCAGCAGAGAACCGGGAGCCGGCCTCTCCTACGAGCAGTACTTC. Looking up the rest from reference TRBV15 and TRBJ2-7 gives the full variable domain: DAMVIQNPRYQVTQFGKPVTLSCSQTLNHNVMYWYQQKSSQAPKLLFHYYDKDFNNEADTPDNFQSRRPNTSFCFLDIRSPGLGDTAMYLCATSREPGAGLSYEQYFGPGTRLTVT.

V gene TRBV18 combines with J gene TRBJ2-7, with D maybe TRBD1 (6 bases). CDR1 KGHSH and CDR2 LQKENI come from the germline V gene. The CDR3 extends over 15 amino acids. Trimming took off 4 bases at V and 5 bases at J, with 18 bases between the two ends. The CDR3, as DNA: TGTGCCAGCTCACTACGTTCAGGGGCAGATGACGAGCAGTACTTC. Translation: CASSLRSGADDEQYF.

The rearrangement uses TRBV29-1 and TRBJ2-7; D is possibly TRBD2 (5 bases). CDR3 length equals 14 residues. The V and J ends lost 4 bases and 3 bases respectively, with 16 bases between them. Germline V gene lookup returns CDR1 SQVTM and CDR2 ANQGSEA. CDR3 loop: CSVGAIATFYEQYF. The DNA of the CDR3 is TGCAGCGTTGGAGCCATAGCGACCTTCTACGAGCAGTACTTC.

The J gene is TRBJ2-3, the V gene TRBV28; 11 bases match TRBD2. Germline V gene data show CDR1 as MDHEN and CDR2 as SYDVKM. The V and J ends lost 4 bases and 3 bases, in that order; junction bases with no gene match: 9. This CDR3 region has 17 residues. CDR3 sequence: CASSYRTSGRLTDTQYF. The CDR3 coding sequence is TGTGCCAGCAGTTACCGGACTAGCGGGCGCCTAACAGATACGCAGTATTTT.

V is TRBV9 and J is TRBJ2-2; 8 positions match TRBD1. With V trimmed by 1 base and J by 7 bases, 6 bases remained unmatched. CDR3 length: 15 residues. Per the germline V gene, CDR1 is SGDLS and CDR2 is YYNGEE. The CDR3 DNA follows: TGTGCCAGCAGCGTACCTGGACAGGGACACGGGGAGCTGTTTTTT. This codes for CASSVPGQGHGELFF.